Sequencing of this T cell receptor (beta chain) was carried out in a study of T cell changes during pregnancy in multiple sclerosis (dated by TCRdb to the late 2010s). For context, the study as a whole: The study examined how the T cell repertoire changed over the course of pregnancy in women with multiple sclerosis.

Library preparation used the immunoSEQ multiplex PCR assay. Drawn from immuneACCESS, this table holds only the in-frame rearrangements with V and J called that TCRdb kept. Clones are partly lost; checked studies trace under half to an unresolved V gene and leave the rest unexplained. The sample has some 67,000 clones on record, 92% of them singletons. Jointly, the top ten make up more than 1.4% of the sample. Taken from the germline V gene, the CDR1 and CDR2 loops are SGHDT and YYEEEE. The junction shows trimming of 0 bases on V and 0 bases on J, plus 10 bases between the germline ends. The CDR3 covers 17 residues, taking in both the cysteine and the phenylalanine. Only the CDR3 part of the read is kept: 51 bases, read in frame from the first base. This clone was counted a single time. The antigen it recognizes is unknown. No much larger clonotype is one base removed from it; base qualities were not supplied.

This clonotype originated in a female donor with multiple sclerosis, enrolled in a pregnancy study. The rearrangement combines TRBV5-6 with TRBJ2-6; TRBD1 is possibly the D segment (5 matching bases). Source: peripheral blood, taken after pregnancy. The DNA sequence is given as TGTGCCAGCAGCTTGGAATACAGGAGCTCTGGGGCCAACGTCCTGACTTTC. This gives the protein CASSLEYRSSGANVLTF.